The table lists the clone carrying this T cell receptor beta chain with a count of one. Authors' methods: Reference gene primer amplification gave estimated nucleated cell counts. Generated by immunoSEQ multiplex PCR, the TCRdb table keeps only in-frame clones and is missing some. V, J and clone size are taken as reported in that table, and D and trimming were inferred from the DNA itself. Of 100,000 to 150,000 clones in the sample, about 81% were seen once. The sample belongs to a study of blood T cell repertoires in COVID-19. Across the whole study: Donors in the United States, Italy and Spain gave samples during acute or convalescent COVID-19. T cells, B-cell-depleted T cells, or PBMCs provided the cDNA or gDNA that served as material.

Seattle's enrolled individuals joined amid active infection and were then monitored longitudinally. This receptor was taken from a man younger than 45 with COVID-19, enrolled during active disease. Sequenced material: peripheral blood.

CDR3 sequence (DNA): TGTGCCAGTAGTATCGGAGGAGTGGGAGGTGAAAAACTGTTTTTT. It is translated as CASSIGGVGGEKLFF. The gene calls are TRBV19 and TRBJ1-4; unclear D gene. Germline V CDR1 and CDR2: LNHDA, SQIVND (reference sequence). This CDR3 spans 15 amino acids. Between the trimmed V and J ends, which lost 3 bases and 7 bases, there was a span of 15 bases.